A selection of T cell receptor beta chains follows, all from one sample in a study of shared clonotypes between healthy human individuals. TCRdb keeps only in-frame clones here, not all; method: immunoSEQ multiplex PCR. Of nearly 2 million clones listed, about 95% are singletons. Sequences were obtained from naive CD8+ T cells sorted from blood. The receptors here all came from a man younger than 30 in good health. Both conserved end residues are part of each CDR3. Fields, in order: J gene, clone size, V gene, D gene, CDR3 DNA, CDR3 protein. D genes are given only for firm matches. Some rows have no size entry. The others give once, few or many, or a class for an expanded clone.

>TRBJ2-5|NA|TRBV5-4|NA
TGTGCCAGCAGCTTCTCCGGGACCCAAGAGACCCAGTACTTC
CASSFSGTQETQYF
>TRBJ2-7|NA|TRBV6-5|NA
TGTGCCAGCAGCTATGACAAAGACAGCACAAGTGGGCAGTACTTC
CASSYDKDSTSGQYF
>TRBJ2-7|NA|TRBV27|NA
TGTGCCAGCAGTTTATACCCCACTCGCGAGCAGTACTTC
CASSLYPTREQYF
>TRBJ1-1|NA|TRBV5-6|TRBD1
TGTGCCAGCAGAAGTACCGGGACAGGTCTGATTATGGGTGAAGCTTTCTTT
CASRSTGTGLIMGEAFF
>TRBJ2-7|NA|TRBV6-5|NA
TGTGCCAGCAGTTACGCGGGGACATTTGGCTACGAGCAGTACTTC
CASSYAGTFGYEQYF
>TRBJ1-2|NA|TRBV19|NA
TGTGCCAGTAGTCCGGGACACCCACCCTCACATGGCTACACCTTC
CASSPGHPPSHGYTF
>TRBJ2-1|NA|TRBV5-1|NA
TGCGCCAGCAGCCCGGTGGGGGACCCCTACAATGAGCAGTTCTTC
CASSPVGDPYNEQFF
>TRBJ2-3|once|TRBV30|NA
TGTGCCTGGAGTCGAGTCAGTACAGATACGCAGTATTTT
CAWSRVSTDTQYF
>TRBJ1-1|NA|TRBV7-6|NA
TGTGCCAGCAGTCCCCTGGGAGGCTTCAACACTGAAGCTTTCTTT
CASSPLGGFNTEAFF
>TRBJ2-3|NA|TRBV6-5|NA
TGTGCCAGCAGTATAAGACGATTGCCAGATACGCAGTATTTT
CASSIRRLPDTQYF
>TRBJ2-5|NA|TRBV11-2|NA
TGTGCCAGCAGCTTAGTAAGGGCTTTGTACTTC
CASSLVRALYF
>TRBJ2-7|NA|TRBV7-9|TRBD1
TGTGCCAGCAGCATGGGGACAGGACAGCCCTACGAGCAGTACTTC
CASSMGTGQPYEQYF
>TRBJ2-3|NA|TRBV5-4|TRBD2
TGTGCCAGCAGCTTGGTTGGACTAGACCCTAACACAGATACGCAGTATTTT
CASSLVGLDPNTDTQYF
>TRBJ1-1|NA|TRBV10-3|TRBD1
TGTGCCATCAGTTGGACAGGCATGAACACTGAAGCTTTCTTT
CAISWTGMNTEAFF
>TRBJ1-1|NA|TRBV18|NA
TGTGCCAGCTCCCCAGGGTTGTGGACTGAAGCTTTCTTT
CASSPGLWTEAFF
>TRBJ1-2|NA|TRBV4-1|NA
TGCGCCAGCAGCCAAGCGCTAGGGGTTGACTATGGCTACACCTTC
CASSQALGVDYGYTF
>TRBJ1-6|NA|TRBV27|NA
TGTGCCAGCAGTTTCGGGCCGGGGGGTGGGAATTCACCCCTCCACTTT
CASSFGPGGGNSPLHF
>TRBJ2-1|NA|TRBV9|TRBD2
TGTGCCAGCAGCGAAGGACTAGCGGGAGGAGTGGTTGAGCAGTTCTTC
CASSEGLAGGVVEQFF
>TRBJ2-7|NA|TRBV29-1|TRBD1
TGCAGCGTTGTTATTCAGGGGGCGACCTACGAGCAGTACTTC
CSVVIQGATYEQYF
>TRBJ2-7|NA|TRBV19|NA
TGTGCCAGTAGTATAGATGACAGTCCCTACGAGCAGTACTTC
CASSIDDSPYEQYF
>TRBJ2-2|NA|TRBV30|NA
TGTGCCTGGACAGTCGGGTCCTGGGCGGCCGGGGAGCTGTTTTTT
CAWTVGSWAAGELFF
>TRBJ1-4|NA|TRBV2|NA
TGTGCCAGCAGTGGCAATCCAACTAATGAAAAACTGTTTTTT
CASSGNPTNEKLFF
>TRBJ2-3|once|TRBV9|TRBD1
TGTGCCAGCAGCCTAGAGGGGGCAGTAGCCGTGTCAGATACGCAGTATTTT
CASSLEGAVAVSDTQYF
>TRBJ2-7|NA|TRBV27|NA
TGTGCCAGCCCCACCAACCCCGAGGAAGGGGCACAAGGCCGCTCCTACGAGCAGTACTTC
CASPTNPEEGAQGRSYEQYF
>TRBJ2-7|NA|TRBV5-1|NA
TGCGCCAGCAGCTTGGTAGGCCAGGGAATCGGCGAGCAGTACTTC
CASSLVGQGIGEQYF
>TRBJ2-1|NA|TRBV4-1|NA
TGCGCCAGCAGCCAAGGTTGGGACGAAAATGAGCAGTTCTTC
CASSQGWDENEQFF
>TRBJ2-5|NA|TRBV2|NA
TGTGCCAGCAGTTCATCTCTAGACAGATTCCAAGAGACCCAGTACTTC
CASSSSLDRFQETQYF
>TRBJ2-2|NA|TRBV4-1|TRBD2
TGCGCCAGCAGCCAAGAGAGGCTCGGACTAGCGGTGAACACCGGGGAGCTGTTTTTT
CASSQERLGLAVNTGELFF
>TRBJ2-7|NA|TRBV25-1|NA
TGTGCCAGCAGTGAATCTTCAGGGCTCGAGCAGTACTTC
CASSESSGLEQYF
>TRBJ2-2|NA|TRBV27|NA
TGTGCCAGCAGATCCCTTCTGCCAACCGGGGAGCTGTTTTTT
CASRSLLPTGELFF
>TRBJ2-7|NA|TRBV15|NA
TGTGCCACCAGCAGAGTGGAGCTCGGCTACGAGCAGTACTTC
CATSRVELGYEQYF
>TRBJ2-7|NA|TRBV28|TRBD1
TGTGCCAGCAGGGGGACAGGGCCATCCTACGAGCAGTACTTC
CASRGTGPSYEQYF
>TRBJ2-1|NA|TRBV15|NA
TGTGCCACCGGTCAGGAGGGGGGCAATGAGCAGTTCTTC
CATGQEGGNEQFF
>TRBJ2-1|NA|TRBV5-6|TRBD2
TGTGCCAGCAGCTTGGGGCTAGCGGGAGTGGTTGAGGGGAATGAGCAGTTCTTC
CASSLGLAGVVEGNEQFF
>TRBJ2-7|NA|TRBV5-1|TRBD1
TGCGCCAGCAGCTGGACAGGGACCCACGAGCAGTACTTC
CASSWTGTHEQYF
>TRBJ2-7|NA|TRBV15|NA
TGTGCCACCAGCAGCTCCCGGGACCACTACGAGCAGTACTTC
CATSSSRDHYEQYF
>TRBJ2-3|NA|TRBV7-9|NA
TGTGCCAGCAGCTTAGTCCAGGGGGATACGCAGTATTTT
CASSLVQGDTQYF
>TRBJ2-5|NA|TRBV13|TRBD1
TGTGCCAGCAGCCTCCGGACAGGGGGGGAAGAGACCCAGTACTTC
CASSLRTGGEETQYF
>TRBJ2-3|NA|TRBV29-1|NA
TGCAGCGTTGAAGGATGGGCGGGAGAGGGGGGATTAGCAGATACGCAGTATTTT
CSVEGWAGEGGLADTQYF
>TRBJ2-1|NA|TRBV18|NA
TGTGCCAGCTCACCTGAGTTTGAGCAGTTCTTC
CASSPEFEQFF
>TRBJ2-7|NA|TRBV4-2|TRBD2
TGTGCCAGCAGCCCCGGACTAGCGGCAACCTACGAGCAGTACTTC
CASSPGLAATYEQYF